This T cell receptor (beta chain) was identified during a study of blood T cells in healthy people across ages. Overall study results and limits: Compared with aged donors, long-lived donors showed fewer expanded clones, suggesting selection.

This clonotype was observed many times. Its antigen is unknown. The CDR3 is made up of 14 amino acids. Germline CDR1 and CDR2: DFQATT and SNEGSKA (reference sequence). The V end was cut by 3 bases, the J end by 9 bases, with 18 bases between. For the second PCR, which ran for about 6 to 12 cycles, a sample-barcoded 5' primer and a J-beta primer mix were used. Each sample yielded at least 3 million CDR3-containing paired-end reads. TCRdb re-analysed the 5' RACE reads in MiXCR, keeping a single row per CDR3 protein. The sample consists of 1.5 million to 1.8 million distinct CDR3 sequences, under 55% of them appearing once.

Sequenced: blood. This receptor was obtained from a woman between 18 and 29 years old in good health. This chain uses TRBV20-1 with TRBJ2-1; maybe TRBD2 (5 bases). CDR3 sequence reads: CSARASSDFGEQFF. CDR3 coding DNA: TGCAGTGCTAGGGCTAGCAGCGACTTCGGTGAGCAGTTCTTC.